This T cell receptor beta chain originates from a study of prognosis after radiotherapy for stage I lung cancer. Findings and limits, study-wide: Reduced unique TCR clone counts were recorded after stereotactic body radiation therapy, with a median of 10,088 versus 6,861. Where distant metastases developed, patients had lower Shannon entropy after stereotactic body radiation therapy.

Two rounds of multiplex PCR amplified TCR beta CDR3 from genomic DNA. For every TRBV and TRBJ gene, a specific primer was used in first-round PCR. Each CDR3 protein is one row after TCRdb ran MiXCR on the multiplex PCR reads. The data show some 14,000 distinct CDR3 sequences, roughly 30% seen once. The V and J ends lost 3 bases and 3 bases, in that order; junction bases with no gene match: 6. The CDR3 is made up of 15 amino acids. Germline CDR1 KGHSH, CDR2 LQKENI. Ten or more counts support this clonotype. Its antigen is undetermined. CT and PET/CT showed node-negative disease in all patients, who had no prior chemotherapy, radiotherapy or other malignancies. A volume of approximately 6.5 milliliters of peripheral blood was collected by draw at each of two time points.

The sequenced sample was PBMCs, obtained before or after stereotactic body radiation therapy (not recorded which). The V call is TRBV18, the J call TRBJ2-7; the match to TRBD2 covers 9 bases. The clonotype was recovered from a donor at least 50 years old with non-small cell lung cancer. CDR3 amino acids: CASSPSGGGVYEQYF. CDR3 sequence (DNA): TGTGCCAGCTCACCTTCTGGCGGGGGGGTCTACGAGCAGTACTTC.